These T cell receptor beta chains were read from a single sample in a study of lymphopenia after photon versus proton radiotherapy. Assay used: immunoSEQ multiplex PCR; TCRdb lists only in-frame clones, some missing. The sample holds about 27,000 clones, about 91% seen once. Sample: peripheral blood, taken from a patient treated with photon-based radiotherapy. The receptors stem from a man aged 45-65 years with gastric cancer. CDR3s include the opening cysteine and the closing phenylalanine or tryptophan. D genes are given only for firm matches. A row's size may be missing; if present it is once, few, many or a size class.

j_call d_call clone_size v_call cdr3_nt cdr3_aa
TRBJ2-3 - once TRBV18 TGTGCCAGCTCATCGACCGGGCCGCAGTATTTT CASSSTGPQYF
TRBJ2-5 TRBD2 - TRBV25-1 TGTGCCAGCAGTGAAGGTAGCCTAGCGGGGGGCCAAGAGACCCAGTACTTC CASSEGSLAGGQETQYF
TRBJ1-5 - - TRBV4-1 TGCGCCAGCAGCCAGGAGCCGGGACACCATCAGCCCCAGCATTTT CASSQEPGHHQPQHF
TRBJ1-5 - - TRBV6-1 TGTGCCAGCAGTGAATCCGGTGACAATCAGCCCCAGCATTTT CASSESGDNQPQHF
TRBJ2-2 - once TRBV5-6 TGTGCCAGCAGCTTGATGGGCAGCAACACCGGGGAGCTGTTTTTT CASSLMGSNTGELFF
TRBJ1-6 - - TRBV14 TGTGCCAGCAGCCTGATGGGGGGTCGCTCACCCCTCCACTTT CASSLMGGRSPLHF
TRBJ2-3 - - TRBV14 TGTGCCAGCAGCCACTGGGACGGCGGAGATACGCAGTATTTT CASSHWDGGDTQYF
TRBJ1-1 - - TRBV5-1 TGCGCCAGCAGCCTCGGCGTGAACACTGAAGCTTTCTTT CASSLGVNTEAFF
TRBJ1-3 - - TRBV7-6 TGTGCCAGTAAGGGTTCTGGAAACACCATATATTTT CASKGSGNTIYF
TRBJ1-5 - - TRBV10-3 TGTGCCAGTACGGGGGCAGGCAATCAGCCCCAGCATTTT CASTGAGNQPQHF
TRBJ1-5 - once TRBV14 TGTGCCAGCAGCCAAGGCGGGGGGAGCAATCAGCCCCAGCATTTT CASSQGGGSNQPQHF
TRBJ2-3 TRBD1 - TRBV2 TGTGCCAGCAGACCCAACCCCACCAGGACAGGGTGGGCAGATACGCAGTATTTT CASRPNPTRTGWADTQYF
TRBJ2-5 - once TRBV19 TGTGCCAGTAGTATACTCGGGAGAGAGACCCAGTACTTC CASSILGRETQYF
TRBJ2-5 TRBD2 - TRBV7-2 TGTGCCAGCAGCTTAGTTAGCGGGGTTTCGGAGACCCAGTACTTC CASSLVSGVSETQYF
TRBJ2-7 - - TRBV11-2 TGTGCCAGCAGCCCTTCCGGGGTTTGGGGGGAGCAGTACTTC CASSPSGVWGEQYF
TRBJ1-1 TRBD1 - TRBV10-3 TGTGCCAGCCGGGACAGGGGAAACACTGAAGCTTTCTTT CASRDRGNTEAFF
TRBJ1-5 TRBD1 - TRBV18 TGTGCCAGCAGCACAGGGGATCAGCCCCAGCATTTT CASSTGDQPQHF
TRBJ1-4 TRBD1 - TRBV4-1 TGCGCCAGCAGCCAAGTAACCGGGACAGGGAGAGAAAAACTGTTTTTT CASSQVTGTGREKLFF
TRBJ1-2 - - TRBV7-2 TGTGCCAGCAGCCCCTCGTGGGCTAACTATGGCTACACCTTC CASSPSWANYGYTF
TRBJ2-5 TRBD2 few TRBV7-3 TGTGCCAGCAGCTCGGGACTAGCGGGGGGACAAGAGACCCAGTACTTC CASSSGLAGGQETQYF
TRBJ1-2 TRBD1 - TRBV7-2 TGTGCCAGCAGCTTAGTAAGGACAGGGGATCGGGGCTACACCTTC CASSLVRTGDRGYTF
TRBJ1-1 - - TRBV19 TGTGCCAGTAGTATCCTTATGAACACTGAAGCTTTCTTT CASSILMNTEAFF
TRBJ1-6 - - TRBV4-1 TGCGCCAGCAGCCAAACAGAGGGTACAATTTCACCCCTCCACTTT CASSQTEGTISPLHF
TRBJ2-5 - - TRBV27 TGTGCCAGCAGTTTATTAGGGGAGCAAGAGACCCAGTACTTC CASSLLGEQETQYF
TRBJ2-3 TRBD2 - TRBV11-1 TGTGCCAGCAGCTTAGCTTTTGGCGGGGGGGCCGCAGATACGCAGTATTTT CASSLAFGGGAADTQYF
TRBJ1-1 - - TRBV18 TGTGCCAGCTCACCCTGGGACACCGAAGCTTTCTTT CASSPWDTEAFF
TRBJ1-6 - - TRBV29-1 TGCAGCGCGCCGGCTACCAGGGGATGGAAGTCCTATAATTCACCCCTCCACTTT CSAPATRGWKSYNSPLHF
TRBJ2-1 - - TRBV15 TGTGCCACTAGATACGGCAGAAGTCCCAATGAGCAGTTCTTC CATRYGRSPNEQFF